This T cell receptor beta chain derives from a study of sequential checkpoint blockade in melanoma. The wider study: Randomization was 1:1 between first-line nivolumab→ipilimumab and ipilimumab→nivolumab. Both treatment sequences were followed by maintenance nivolumab.

The sample's treatment: randomized to nivolumab then ipilimumab (arm A) or the reverse (arm B). Patients had received no earlier DNA-damaging chemotherapy. This CDR3 contains 15 residues. Germline assignment: CDR1 SQVTM and CDR2 ANQGSEA. Profiling relied on immunoSEQ multiplex PCR, and the TCRdb table lists in-frame clones only, not all of them. The table lists under 20,000 clones, around two thirds of them singletons. V gene TRBV29-1 combines with J gene TRBJ2-5; D unclear. The assigned J gene may be wrong: the sequence end matches TRBJ2-7 better. Sequencing was performed on CD8+ T cells sorted from blood (inferred from file names), taken from a patient given nivolumab and ipilimumab in sequence. The receptor comes from a human donor with melanoma. The CDR3 loop reads CSVGTPVWGSYEQYF. As DNA, the CDR3 is TGCAGCGTTGGAACCCCGGTATGGGGCTCCTACGAGCAGTACTTC.